These 18 T cell receptor beta chains were all obtained from the same sample, sequenced in a study of blood T cell repertoires in COVID-19. The data were produced by immunoSEQ multiplex PCR, yet TCRdb's version contains in-frame clones alone and is incomplete. The sample lists about 150,000 clones, 87% seen once, with more than 0.8% in the top ten. Sequenced input: peripheral blood. These receptors came from a woman in her 50s with acute or convalescent COVID-19.

The chain joins TRBV5-8 to TRBJ2-3; 7 bases line up with TRBD1. CDR1 is SGHTS and CDR2 is YDEGEE in the germline V gene. The CDR3 has 19 residues. The V segment lost 7 bases and the J segment 2 bases; nucleotides outside the gene matches: 22. CDR3 region: CASPNPPTTGEAPTDTQYF. The CDR3 DNA reads TGTGCCAGCCCAAACCCCCCTACTACAGGGGAAGCACCCACAGATACGCAGTATTTT.

CDR3 amino acids: CASSLEDTAYEQYF. For the CDR3, the DNA is TGTGCCAGCAGCTTAGAGGACACCGCCTACGAGCAGTACTTC. J is TRBJ2-7 and V is TRBV7-8; possible D gene TRBD1, 5 bases. The CDR3 has 14 residues. The V gene's germline CDR1 is SGHVS and CDR2 FQNEAQ. V lost 1 base to trimming and J lost 2 bases, with 9 bases between them.

J is TRBJ2-5 and V is TRBV5-4; 7 positions match TRBD1. V was pared by 2 bases and J by 2 bases, with 3 bases of the junction left unmatched. Germline CDR1 SGHNT, CDR2 YYREEE (reference sequence). The CDR3 length is 14 residues. The CDR3 loop reads CASSFGRGQETQYF. As DNA, the CDR3 is TGTGCCAGCAGCTTCGGCAGGGGGCAAGAGACCCAGTACTTC.

V usage is TRBV19 and J usage is TRBJ2-3, with no clear D. Per the germline V gene, CDR1 is LNHDA and CDR2 is SQIVND (reference sequence). Trimming left V 3 bases short and J 2 bases short, with 12 bases between. CDR3 length: 15 residues. The CDR3: CASSINSQPTDTQYF. CDR3 DNA sequence: TGTGCCAGTAGTATTAATAGTCAACCCACAGATACGCAGTATTTT.

This chain connects TRBV6-2 or TRBV6-3 to TRBJ2-7; tentatively, D is TRBD2 (6 bases). The germline CDR1 and CDR2 sequences are MNHEY and SVGEGT. This CDR3 comprises 13 residues. Deletions cut 0 bases from V and 7 bases from J, with 10 bases between. CDR3 DNA: TGTGCCAGCAGTTACTCCGGGACTCCAGAGCAGTACTTC. It encodes CASSYSGTPEQYF.

J is TRBJ2-3 and V is TRBV7-2; D uncertain. The V end lost 4 bases, the J end lost 0 bases, and 11 bases lay between the germline ends. Germline-derived CDR1 and CDR2 are SGHTA and FQGNSA. The CDR3 is 15 residues long. The CDR3 DNA reads TGTGCCAGCAGCTCAAATTCTAGAAGCACAGATACGCAGTATTTT. Protein product: CASSSNSRSTDTQYF.

DNA of the CDR3: TGTGCCAGCAGCTTAAAGTCGGTACGGGGGGCTGGAGAGACCCAGTACTTC. Translated: CASSLKSVRGAGETQYF. The chain carries TRBV7-3 and TRBJ2-5, with D maybe TRBD2 (7 bases). Germline V gives CDR1 SGHTA, CDR2 FQGTGA. V lost 1 base, J lost 4 bases, and 19 bases lay in between. The CDR3 consists of 17 residues.

The gene calls are TRBV5-1 and TRBJ1-1; 8 nucleotides align to TRBD1. CDR1 and CDR2 (germline): SGHRS, YFSETQ. V shed 2 bases, J shed 0 bases, and the junction held 6 bases outside the gene matches. This CDR3 region has 16 residues. The CDR3 DNA reads as TGCGCCAGCAGCTTAGCAGGGGGCCCTATGAACACTGAAGCTTTCTTT. Its translation: CASSLAGGPMNTEAFF.

The chain recombines TRBV6-1 with TRBJ1-2, with 7 positions matching TRBD1. V lost 2 bases, J lost 0 bases, and 12 bases stayed unmatched. CDR3 size: 18 residues. CDR1 and CDR2 (germline): MNHNS, SASEGT. The DNA for the CDR3 is TGTGCCAGCAGTGAATTCGATCCCAGGGGGGCACCTAACTATGGCTACACCTTC. Its protein is CASSEFDPRGAPNYGYTF.

The chain employs TRBV3-1 (or the pseudogene TRBV3-2) and TRBJ1-2, with D tentatively TRBD1 (5 bases). This CDR3 is built from 15 residues. Per the germline V gene, CDR1 is LGHDT and CDR2 is YNNKEL (reference sequence). The germline V and J ends were trimmed by 0 bases and 5 bases, with 13 bases remaining between them. DNA of the CDR3: TGTGCCAGCAGCCAAGATCTGGGAGGGGATTATGGCTACACCTTC. Translating gives CASSQDLGGDYGYTF.

The V call is TRBV5-6, the J call TRBJ2-7; 9 positions agree with TRBD2. Germline lookup yields CDR1 SGHDT and CDR2 YYEEEE. The CDR3 runs to 15 residues. Trimming cost V 4 bases and J 2 bases; bases outside gene matches: 7. CDR3 nucleotide sequence: TGTGCCAGCAGCCGGCGGGCTAGCGGGACCTACGAGCAGTACTTC. Translated, it gives CASSRRASGTYEQYF.

This chain connects TRBV14 to TRBJ1-1; D gene ambiguous. This CDR3 is 15 amino acids long. Germline loops: CDR1 SGHDN, CDR2 FVKESK. V was trimmed by 4 bases and J by 1 base, leaving 13 bases between them. The CDR3 region is CASSPSLLRNTEAFF. The CDR3 DNA reads TGTGCCAGCAGCCCCAGTCTACTAAGGAACACTGAAGCTTTCTTT.

The CDR3 DNA reads as TGTGCCAGCAGCTTAGGGGCTAGCGGCGGGGTCACAGATACGCAGTATTTT. Amino acid sequence: CASSLGASGGVTDTQYF. The chain is built from TRBV7-2 and TRBJ2-3; 7 bases align to TRBD2. Germline CDR1 SGHTA, CDR2 FQGNSA. The CDR3 sequence is 17 residues long. Trimming took 1 base from V and 2 from J; bases not matched to a gene: 9.

This clone appeared a single time. The rearrangement uses TRBV6-5 and TRBJ1-5, with D possibly matching TRBD1 (5 bases). Germline assignment: CDR1 MNHEY and CDR2 SVGAGI. V lost 8 bases, J lost 1 base, and 12 bases lay in between. This CDR3 has 14 amino acids. The CDR3 bases are TGTGCCAGCCGTTCCGGGGGGAGCAATCAGCCCCAGCATTTT. Translated: CASRSGGSNQPQHF.

The V and J genes are TRBV14 and TRBJ2-7; the D gene is possibly TRBD1 (5 bases). Germline V CDR1 and CDR2: SGHDN, FVKESK. The V gene lost 0 bases and the J gene lost 4 bases, with 13 bases spanning the gap. CDR3 length equals 15 residues. The CDR3 DNA follows: TGTGCCAGCAGCCAAGATTTGGGGCGATGGTACGAGCAGTACTTC. It codes for CASSQDLGRWYEQYF.

The rearrangement links TRBV6-6 to TRBJ1-5; TRBD1 matches at 9 bases. The junction had 8 bases not matched to a gene; V was cut back by 4 bases and J by 4 bases. The length of the CDR3 is 16 residues. Germline values: CDR1 MNHNY, CDR2 SVGAGI (reference sequence). CDR3 sequence: CASSSNRQGGNQPQHF. The CDR3 DNA reads TGTGCCAGCAGTTCAAACCGACAGGGGGGAAATCAGCCCCAGCATTTT.

V and J are TRBV25-1 and TRBJ2-4, with 7 bases aligning to TRBD2. After removal of 2 bases from V and 6 bases from J, the junction contained 7 bases not matched to a gene. CDR3 length equals 15 residues. Germline V gene data show CDR1 as MGHDK and CDR2 as SYGVNS. The CDR3 DNA follows: TGTGCCAGCAGTGAAAGCGGGGACCAGGGAAACATTCAGTACTTC. This codes for CASSESGDQGNIQYF.

The chain combines TRBV11-2 with TRBJ1-6, with D possibly TRBD1 on 5 matching bases. Germline V CDR1 and CDR2: SGHAT, FQNNGV. The CDR3 is made up of 15 amino acids. V lost 5 bases to trimming and J lost 5 bases, with 13 bases between them. CDR3 protein: CASSRSGEHNSPLHF. The DNA of the CDR3 is TGTGCCAGCAGCCGCTCGGGGGAACATAATTCACCCCTCCACTTT.